A single sample is the source of the 23 T cell receptor beta chains below, sequenced in a study of CD4 and CD8 cells across lung adenocarcinoma regions. TCRdb used MiXCR to reprocess the PCR reads, holding one entry per CDR3 protein. The repertoire has about 25,000 distinct CDR3 sequences, around 50% of them found once; the top ten carry 48%. The sample comprised CD8+ T cells from the center of a lung tumor. The receptors derive from a male donor with lung adenocarcinoma. The CD4 and CD8 labels of this study may be unreliable.

The chain carries TRBV6-5 and TRBJ2-3, with 7 bases identical to TRBD1. Germline-derived CDR1 and CDR2 are MNHEY and SVGAGI. With 2 bases clipped from V and 12 bases from J, the junction kept 14 bases outside the gene matches. CDR3 length equals 15 residues. The CDR3 region has the DNA TGTGCCAGCAGTTACGGGACAGCCATCACAGATATTCAGTATTTT. It encodes CASSYGTAITDIQYF.

This clonotype was counted ten times or more. The rearrangement links TRBV6-5 to TRBJ2-5, with 7 nucleotides matching TRBD1. J gave up 11 bases and V 2 bases, and 11 bases lay outside the gene matches. The germline CDR1 and CDR2 sequences are MNHEY and SVGAGI. The CDR3 is made up of 14 amino acids. The CDR3 DNA reads TGTGCCAGCAGTTACGTGCAGGGCCAGGGGGAGCAGTACTTC. Protein product: CASSYVQGQGEQYF.

The V gene is TRBV10-2, the J gene TRBJ2-2; TRBD2 is a possible D gene (5 bases). The J call is in doubt because the DNA end fits TRBJ2-3 better. This CDR3 has 13 amino acids. Germline values: CDR1 WSHSY, CDR2 SAAADI. The CDR3 DNA is TGCGCCAGCATCCAGTTAGAAACCGGGGAGCAGTATTTT. It encodes CASIQLETGEQYF.

The chain couples TRBV7-3 to TRBJ2-5; no definite D call. V dropped 6 bases and J dropped 1 base, with 21 bases sitting between them. Per the germline V gene, CDR1 is SGHTA and CDR2 is FQGTGA. The CDR3 totals 17 residues. The CDR3 region has the DNA TGTGCCAGCAGTTCAGGCACCGACTGGAGAGGCCAAGAGACCCAGTACTTC. It specifies CASSSGTDWRGQETQYF.

V is TRBV4-1 and J is TRBJ1-1, with D possibly matching TRBD1 (6 bases). Germline V gene lookup returns CDR1 MGHRA and CDR2 YSYEKL. CDR3 length equals 16 residues. V dropped 7 bases and J dropped 1 base, with 19 bases sitting between them. Here the CDR3 reads CASTKEAEQGNTEAFF. Here the CDR3 DNA reads TGCGCCAGCACCAAAGAGGCGGAACAGGGGAACACTGAAGCTTTCTTT.

The rearrangement uses TRBV6-6 and TRBJ2-2; D unresolved. Germline V gives CDR1 MNHNY, CDR2 SVGAGI (reference sequence). Between the trimmed V and J ends, which lost 2 bases and 7 bases, there was a span of 11 bases. There are 14 residues in the CDR3. CDR3 sequence reads: CASSYTTGRGELFF. In DNA form, the CDR3 reads TGTGCCAGCAGTTACACGACTGGCCGCGGGGAGCTGTTTTTT.

This clonotype was recorded a few times. CDR3 protein: CASNRGGTGAQFF. The CDR3 coding sequence is TGTGCCAGCAACAGGGGCGGTACCGGGGCGCAGTTTTTT. The rearrangement uses TRBV6-1 and TRBJ2-2, with TRBD1 matching over 7 bases. From germline, CDR1 is MNHNS and CDR2 SASEGT. The CDR3 length is 13 residues. J was trimmed by 16 bases and V by 7 bases; bases with no gene match: 15.

Notes on this clonotype: Germline is not matched at one junction end, which may reflect a read error. CDR3 DNA: TGTGCCAGCAGTTACGCGGGTAACTATGGCTACACATTC. Its translation: CASSYAGNYGYTF. This rearrangement joins TRBV6-5 to TRBJ1-2; D gene ambiguous. The CDR3 totals 13 residues. The germline gives CDR1 MNHEY, CDR2 SVGAGI.

The chain recombines TRBV4-1 with TRBJ2-5; 8 bases match TRBD2. J was trimmed by 11 bases and V by 4 bases; bases with no gene match: 12. Germline-derived CDR1 and CDR2 are MGHRA and YSYEKL. The CDR3 sequence is 14 residues long. The CDR3 coding sequence is TGCGCCAGCAGCCGAGTACAGGGAGCGGGAGAGCAGTACTTC. This translates into CASSRVQGAGEQYF.

This chain links TRBV6-1 with TRBJ2-3; possible D gene TRBD2, 5 bases. V was clipped by 0 bases and J by 11 bases, with 21 bases between them. The CDR3 loop spans 16 amino acids. The germline V gene encodes CDR1 MNHNS and CDR2 SASEGT. CDR3 bases: TGTGCCAGCAGTGAAGCCGGGCTGTGGGTCGGGAATATGCAGTATTTT. It is translated as CASSEAGLWVGNMQYF.

This clonotype was counted at least ten times. The chain has TRBV6-4 and TRBJ1-2; no clear D. Germline V lookup: CDR1 MRHNA, CDR2 SNTAGT. The CDR3 spans 13 residues. Trimming took off 0 bases at V and 4 bases at J, with 6 bases between the two ends. CDR3 loop: CASSDSGGYGYTF. CDR3 bases: TGTGCCAGCAGTGACTCAGGAGGCTATGGCTACACCTTC.

This clonotype was picked up many times. The chain is built from TRBV27 and TRBJ2-1; 9 nucleotides match TRBD1. Losses at the gene ends were 5 bases for V and 2 bases for J; bases not matched to a gene: 10. This CDR3 comprises 17 residues. Germline CDR1 is MNHEY and CDR2 is SMNVEV (reference sequence). The chain's CDR3 is CASSDRGVLVPYNEQFF. CDR3 sequence (DNA): TGTGCCAGCAGTGACAGGGGGGTTCTAGTCCCCTACAATGAGCAGTTCTTC.

The rearrangement uses TRBV5-1 and TRBJ2-5, with TRBD1 identical over 9 bases. J lost 5 bases, V lost 2 bases, and 7 bases had no gene match. CDR3 length equals 15 residues. Germline loops: CDR1 SGHRS, CDR2 YFSETQ. CDR3 nucleotides: TGCGCCAGCAGCTTACAGGGGGCTTTCGGGGAGACCCAGTACTTC. This codes for CASSLQGAFGETQYF.

The chain combines TRBV6-1 with TRBJ2-1; possible D gene TRBD2, 6 bases. The J call may be mistaken, given a closer DNA end match to TRBJ2-5. This CDR3 has 15 residues. From germline, CDR1 is MNHNS and CDR2 SASEGT. This CDR3 is CASGSHRDFQETQYF. The CDR3 nucleotides are TGTGCCAGCGGGTCGCACCGGGACTTTCAAGAGACCCAGTACTTC.

This clonotype has just a few counts. This chain uses TRBV6-1 with TRBJ1-2, with D maybe TRBD1 (5 bases). CDR3 length equals 17 residues. V shed 3 bases and J shed 1 base, with 18 bases lying between them. CDR1 and CDR2 (germline): MNHNS, SASEGT. CDR3 loop: CASSERQDTSHNYGYTF. The CDR3 DNA reads as TGTGCCAGCAGTGAGAGGCAGGACACGAGTCATAACTATGGCTACACCTTC.

About this clonotype itself: Its ends do not fully match the called genes, so a read error is possible. The V gene is TRBV27, the J gene TRBJ2-3, with a tentative D call TRBD1 (7 bases). This CDR3 region has 19 residues. The germline gives CDR1 MNHEY, CDR2 SMNVEV (reference sequence). As DNA, the CDR3 is TGTGCCAGCAGTACCCAAGTGGCGATCGGGGGACAGCTCCAAGATACGCAGTACTTT. It is translated as CASSTQVAIGGQLQDTQYF.

This clonotype is labeled as medium-sized. The V call is TRBV6-5, the J call TRBJ2-1; D is uncertain. Germline lookup yields CDR1 MNHEY and CDR2 SVGAGI. The CDR3 has 15 residues. Trimming pared 7 bases from V and 0 bases from J, leaving 13 bases between. The CDR3 sequence: CASKNSRRSYNEQFF. The DNA for the CDR3 is TGTGCCAGCAAGAACTCCCGCCGCTCCTACAATGAGCAGTTCTTC.

This clonotype was seen repeatedly, ten times or more. The rearrangement uses TRBV5-1 and TRBJ2-1; 10 bases line up with TRBD2. Germline CDR1 reads SGHRS; CDR2 reads YFSETQ. The CDR3 loop spans 15 amino acids. V gave up 1 base and J gave up 6 bases; unmatched junction bases: 4. CDR3 sequence reads: CASSLFPSGSNEQFF. In nucleotides, the CDR3 is TGCGCCAGCAGCTTGTTTCCTAGCGGGAGCAATGAGCAGTTCTTC.

This clonotype occurred a few times. The chain joins TRBV4-1 to TRBJ2-7, with 11 bases fitting TRBD2. V shed 4 bases, J shed 2 bases, and the junction held 10 bases outside the gene matches. The CDR3 runs 17 residues. The germline V gene has CDR1 MGHRA and CDR2 YSYEKL. The CDR3 DNA reads TGCGCCAGCAGCCTTTTACCCGGGACTAGCGGCCCCTACGAGCAGTACTTC. It is translated as CASSLLPGTSGPYEQYF.

This clonotype appeared many times. This chain uses TRBV11-1 with TRBJ2-3, with D hard to call. This CDR3 has 16 amino acids. Germline V gene lookup returns CDR1 SGHAT and CDR2 FQDESV (reference sequence). V shed 3 bases and J shed 0 bases, with 13 bases lying between them. The CDR3: CASSFGLGGSTDTQYF. In DNA form, the CDR3 reads TGTGCCAGCAGCTTCGGTTTGGGCGGAAGCACAGATACGCAGTATTTT.

This clonotype was counted between two and nine times. The CDR3: CASKDSSGANVLTF. CDR3 sequence (DNA): TGTGCCAGCAAGGACAGCTCTGGGGCCAACGTCCTGACTTTC. This sequence joins TRBV6-2 or TRBV6-3 and TRBJ2-6; possible D gene TRBD1, 6 bases. V shed 7 bases and J shed 0 bases, with 7 bases lying between them. Germline assignment: CDR1 MNHEY and CDR2 SVGEGT. The CDR3 contains 14 residues.

This clonotype is judged medium-sized. The chain employs TRBV28 and TRBJ2-1; possibly TRBD2 for D (5 bases). V was clipped by 6 bases and J by 4 bases, with 16 bases between them. Germline values: CDR1 MDHEN, CDR2 SYDVKM. The CDR3 contains 15 residues. The CDR3 here is CASSLFREWYNEQFF. CDR3 sequence (DNA): TGTGCCAGCAGCCTTTTCCGGGAATGGTACAATGAGCAGTTCTTC.

This clonotype was seen ten or more times. V and J are TRBV6-5 and TRBJ2-7; 8 bases are a match to TRBD2. This CDR3 comprises 16 residues. J gave up 4 bases and V 4 bases, and 12 bases lay outside the gene matches. Germline V gene sequence: CDR1 MNHEY, CDR2 SVGAGI. Written as DNA, the CDR3 is TGTGCCAGCAGTTTCGACGGGAGGGCCGGGTTATACGAGCAGTACTTC. Protein: CASSFDGRAGLYEQYF.